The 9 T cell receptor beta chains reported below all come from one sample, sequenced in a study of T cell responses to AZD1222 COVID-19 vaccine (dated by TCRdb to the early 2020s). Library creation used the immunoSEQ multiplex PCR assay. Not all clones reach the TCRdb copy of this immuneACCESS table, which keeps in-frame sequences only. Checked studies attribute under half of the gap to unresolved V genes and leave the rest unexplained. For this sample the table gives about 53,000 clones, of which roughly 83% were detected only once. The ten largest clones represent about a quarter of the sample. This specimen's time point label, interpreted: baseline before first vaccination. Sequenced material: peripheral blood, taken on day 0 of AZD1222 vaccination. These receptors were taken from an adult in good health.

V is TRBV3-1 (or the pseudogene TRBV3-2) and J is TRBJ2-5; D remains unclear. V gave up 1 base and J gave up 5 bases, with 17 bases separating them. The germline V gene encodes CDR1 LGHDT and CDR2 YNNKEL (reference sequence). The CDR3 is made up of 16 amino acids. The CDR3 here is CASSQGGRTGRETQYF. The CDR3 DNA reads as TGTGCCAGCAGCCAAGGTGGACGCACCGGTCGGGAGACCCAGTACTTC.

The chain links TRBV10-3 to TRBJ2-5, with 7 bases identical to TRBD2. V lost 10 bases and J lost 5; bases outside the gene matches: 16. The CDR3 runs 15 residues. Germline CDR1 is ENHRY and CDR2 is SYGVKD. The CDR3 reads CATTLNGRSEETQYF. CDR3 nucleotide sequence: TGTGCCACCACTTTAAACGGGAGGTCTGAGGAGACCCAGTACTTC.

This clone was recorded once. Written as DNA, the CDR3 is TGCGCCAGCAGCTTTGGCCAGGGGGAGGTTCAGGAGACCCAGTACTTC. Amino acid sequence: CASSFGQGEVQETQYF. This chain connects TRBV5-1 to TRBJ2-5, with a weak D call TRBD1 (7 bases). This CDR3 region has 16 residues. V lost 2 bases to trimming and J lost 5 bases, with 19 bases between them. Germline V gives CDR1 SGHRS, CDR2 YFSETQ.

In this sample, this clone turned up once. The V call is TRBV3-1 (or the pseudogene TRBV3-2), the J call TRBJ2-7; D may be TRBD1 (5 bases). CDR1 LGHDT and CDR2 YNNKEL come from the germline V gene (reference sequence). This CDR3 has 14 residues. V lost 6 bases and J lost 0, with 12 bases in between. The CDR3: CASSSSQGSYEQYF. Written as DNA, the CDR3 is TGTGCCAGCAGTTCCTCTCAGGGCTCCTACGAGCAGTACTTC.

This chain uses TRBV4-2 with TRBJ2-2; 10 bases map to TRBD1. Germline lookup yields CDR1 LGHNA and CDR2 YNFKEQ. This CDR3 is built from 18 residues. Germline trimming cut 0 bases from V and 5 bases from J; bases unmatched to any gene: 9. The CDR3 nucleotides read TGTGCCAGCAGCCAAGACGTTCCCGACAGGGGGCGGACCGGGGAGCTGTTTTTT. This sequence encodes CASSQDVPDRGRTGELFF.

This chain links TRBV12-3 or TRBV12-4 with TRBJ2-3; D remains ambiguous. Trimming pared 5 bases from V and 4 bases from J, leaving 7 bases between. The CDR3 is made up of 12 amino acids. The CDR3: CASSLISDTQYF. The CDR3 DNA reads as TGTGCCAGCAGTCTTATATCAGATACGCAGTATTTT.

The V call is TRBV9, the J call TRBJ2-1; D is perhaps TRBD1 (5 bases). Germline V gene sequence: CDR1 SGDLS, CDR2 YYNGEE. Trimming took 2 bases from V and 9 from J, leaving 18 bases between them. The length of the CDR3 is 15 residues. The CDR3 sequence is CASSVAAGQGVEQFF. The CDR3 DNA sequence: TGTGCCAGCAGCGTCGCGGCAGGGCAAGGAGTTGAGCAGTTCTTC.

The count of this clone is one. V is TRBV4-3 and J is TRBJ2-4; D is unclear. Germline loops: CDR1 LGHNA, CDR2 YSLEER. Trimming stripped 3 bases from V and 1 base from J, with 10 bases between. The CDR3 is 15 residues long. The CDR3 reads CASSQGKGAKNIQYF. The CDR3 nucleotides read TGCGCCAGCAGCCAGGGTAAAGGGGCCAAAAACATTCAGTACTTC.

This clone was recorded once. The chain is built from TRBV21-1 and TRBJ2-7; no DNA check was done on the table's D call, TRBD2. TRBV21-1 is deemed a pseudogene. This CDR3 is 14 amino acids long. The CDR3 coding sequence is TGTGCCAGCAGCATTAATAGCGGCGCCTACGAGCAGTACTTC. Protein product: CASSINSGAYEQYF.